The clone carrying this T cell receptor (beta chain) was detected ten times or more. What it binds is unknown. TCRdb ran MiXCR on the 5' RACE reads and lists one entry per CDR3 protein. The sample has about 70,000 distinct CDR3 sequences; 8% to 9% are singletons. The germline V gene has CDR1 PRHDT and CDR2 FYEKMQ (reference sequence). The CDR3 has 16 amino acids. V dropped 5 bases and J dropped 4; count of bases not matched to a gene: 11. The entry originates in a study of spatial heterogeneity in lung cancer. For the study at large: Researchers sequenced follow-up PBMC samples if they had them, and these came a median of approximately 2 years after resection. Sequence detection consistently recorded a greater number of beta-chain than alpha-chain sequences.

Regarding the study as a whole: Ubiquitous, expanded tumor-derived TCRs were more frequently observed in blood at resection than at follow-up.

The time point was: blood at routine non-recurrence follow-up after resection. Unsorted whole RNA of tumor, nontumor lung or frozen PBMC was sequenced. Sequencing was performed on PBMCs, taken at follow-up. The source of this sequence is a female donor with early-stage non-small cell lung cancer. This rearrangement joins TRBV13 to TRBJ1-1; 9 nucleotides match TRBD1. The CDR3 protein is CASSLFGTGRGTEAFF. DNA of the CDR3: TGTGCCAGCAGCCTCTTTGGGACAGGGCGCGGCACTGAAGCTTTCTTT.